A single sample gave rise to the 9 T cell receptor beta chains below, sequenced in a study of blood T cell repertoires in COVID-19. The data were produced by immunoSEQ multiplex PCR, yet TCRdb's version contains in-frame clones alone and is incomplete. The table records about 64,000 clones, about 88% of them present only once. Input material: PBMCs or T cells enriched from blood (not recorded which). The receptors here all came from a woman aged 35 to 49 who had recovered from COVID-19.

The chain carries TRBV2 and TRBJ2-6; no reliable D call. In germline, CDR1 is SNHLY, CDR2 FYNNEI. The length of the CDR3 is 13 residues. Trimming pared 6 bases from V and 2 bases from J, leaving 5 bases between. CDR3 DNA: TGTGCCAGCAGGGGCCCTGGGGCCAACGTCCTGACTTTC. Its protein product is CASRGPGANVLTF.

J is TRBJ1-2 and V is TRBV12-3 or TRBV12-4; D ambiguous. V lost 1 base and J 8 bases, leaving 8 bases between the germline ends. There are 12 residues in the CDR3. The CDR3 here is CASSLVSRGYTF. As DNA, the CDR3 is TGTGCCAGCAGTTTAGTATCGAGGGGCTACACCTTC.

CDR3 sequence (DNA): TGTGCCAGCAGTGCGGGACAGCTGAACACTGAAGCTTTCTTT. It specifies CASSAGQLNTEAFF. The chain recombines TRBV2 with TRBJ1-1; the match to TRBD1 covers 7 bases. V trimming: 4 bases; J trimming: 0 bases; junction bases outside the gene matches: 2. Germline assignment: CDR1 SNHLY and CDR2 FYNNEI. This CDR3 contains 14 residues.

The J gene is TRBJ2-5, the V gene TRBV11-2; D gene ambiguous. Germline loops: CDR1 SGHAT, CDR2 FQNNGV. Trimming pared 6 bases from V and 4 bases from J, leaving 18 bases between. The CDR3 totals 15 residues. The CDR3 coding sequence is TGTGCCAGCAGAATTAACCCCCTGACTGGAGAGACCCAGTACTTC. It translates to CASRINPLTGETQYF.

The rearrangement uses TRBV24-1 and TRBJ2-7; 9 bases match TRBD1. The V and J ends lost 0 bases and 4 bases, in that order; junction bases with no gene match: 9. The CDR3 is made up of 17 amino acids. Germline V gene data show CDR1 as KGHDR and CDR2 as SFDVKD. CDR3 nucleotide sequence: TGTGCCACCAGTGATTTGGGGGGACAGGGCCTAGAGTACGAGCAGTACTTC. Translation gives CATSDLGGQGLEYEQYF.

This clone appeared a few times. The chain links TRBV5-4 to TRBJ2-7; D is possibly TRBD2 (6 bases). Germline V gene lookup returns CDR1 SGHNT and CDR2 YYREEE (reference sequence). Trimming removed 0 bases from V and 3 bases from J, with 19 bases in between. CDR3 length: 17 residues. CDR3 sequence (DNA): TGTGCCAGCAGCTTGGTAGTGCGGCGGGACGGACACTACGAGCAGTACTTC. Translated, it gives CASSLVVRRDGHYEQYF.

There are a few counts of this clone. DNA for the CDR3: TGTGCCAGCAGCTTTCAGGAAGCGAACACTGAAGCTTTCTTT. Encoded protein: CASSFQEANTEAFF. The V call is TRBV5-5, the J call TRBJ1-1, with no clear D. Between the trimmed V and J ends, which lost 2 bases and 1 base, there was a span of 9 bases. The germline V gene has CDR1 SGHKS and CDR2 YYEKEE (reference sequence). The CDR3 runs to 14 residues.

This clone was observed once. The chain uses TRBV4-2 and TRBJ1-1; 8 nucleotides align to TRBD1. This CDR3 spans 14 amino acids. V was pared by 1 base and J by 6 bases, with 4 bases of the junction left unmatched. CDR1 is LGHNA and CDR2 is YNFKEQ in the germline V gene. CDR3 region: CASSQGTGKAEAFF. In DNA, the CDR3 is TGTGCCAGCAGCCAAGGGACAGGGAAGGCTGAAGCTTTCTTT.

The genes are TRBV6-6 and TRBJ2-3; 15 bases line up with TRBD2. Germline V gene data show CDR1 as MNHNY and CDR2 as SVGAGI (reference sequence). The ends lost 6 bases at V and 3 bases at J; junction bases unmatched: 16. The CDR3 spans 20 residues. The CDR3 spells CASSPRTSGGVTRGTDTQYF. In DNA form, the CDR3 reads TGTGCCAGCAGCCCACGGACTAGCGGGGGGGTCACTCGAGGAACAGATACGCAGTATTTT.